These T cell receptor beta chains were read from a single sample in a study of cytomegalovirus exposure and HLA in healthy donors. The protocol was immunoSEQ multiplex PCR, while the TCRdb copy is restricted to in-frame clones and leaves out a portion. This listing includes 40,000 to 45,000 clones. Sample: PBMCs. These receptors all stem from a man aged 25 to 40 in good health and CMV-seronegative. Each CDR3 is given with its conserved first and last residue. D genes are given only for firm matches.

V gene,J gene,D gene,CDR3 DNA,CDR3 protein
TRBV19,TRBJ2-1,TRBD1,TGTGCCAGTAGTATGCGGACAGGGACCTACAATGAGCAGTTCTTC,CASSMRTGTYNEQFF
TRBV14,TRBJ1-1,NA,TGTGCCAGCAGCCCGGACAGCCCCCGCTGGACTGAAGCTTTCTTT,CASSPDSPRWTEAFF
TRBV5-6,TRBJ1-2,NA,TGTGCCAGCAGCCCTCCACCTGTGGCCAAGGGCTACACCTTC,CASSPPPVAKGYTF
TRBV27,TRBJ2-1,TRBD1,TGTGCCAGCAGTCCCCAGGGGGCGGGTGGCAATGAGCAGTTCTTC,CASSPQGAGGNEQFF
TRBV4-1,TRBJ2-7,NA,TGCGCCAGCAGCCCCCGAGGAAACGAGCAGTACTTC,CASSPRGNEQYF
TRBV7-8,TRBJ2-7,NA,TGTGCCAGCAGCTTAGACTACGGAACCTACGAGCAGTACTTC,CASSLDYGTYEQYF
TRBV10-3,TRBJ1-1,NA,TGTGCCATCAGTGAACGAGGCACTGAAGCTTTCTTT,CAISERGTEAFF
TRBV12-5,TRBJ1-5,NA,TGTGCTAGTGGTTCTACCGACTTGGGAGTGGCGAATCAGCCCCAGCATTTT,CASGSTDLGVANQPQHF
TRBV5-6,TRBJ2-7,TRBD1,TGTGCCAGCGAGAAGGGACAGGGACCCTTCGAGCAGTACTTC,CASEKGQGPFEQYF
TRBV5-1,TRBJ1-1,NA,TGCGCCAGCAGCTCAACAGGGTATGGTGGTGAAGCTTTCTTT,CASSSTGYGGEAFF
TRBV18,TRBJ2-2,NA,TGTGCCAGCTCACCACTGAGCGGAAACACCGGGGAGCTGTTTTTT,CASSPLSGNTGELFF
TRBV20-1,TRBJ2-5,TRBD1,TGCAGCTGGGACAGCGTGGAGACCCAGTACTTC,CSWDSVETQYF
TRBV9,TRBJ1-4,NA,TGTGCCAGCAGCGTAGGAGGGACAACTAATGAAAAACTGTTTTTT,CASSVGGTTNEKLFF
TRBV12-5,TRBJ1-1,TRBD1,TGTGCTAGTGGTTTCCCTTCCCAGACAGGGAGGCCTGAAGCTTTCTTT,CASGFPSQTGRPEAFF
TRBV5-1,TRBJ2-5,NA,TGCGCCAGCAGCCTGGAAGGGACTGGTCAAGAGACCCAGTACTTC,CASSLEGTGQETQYF
TRBV27,TRBJ2-7,TRBD1,TGTGCCAGCAGTTTAGGATCAACAGGGGACTACGAGCAGTACTTC,CASSLGSTGDYEQYF
TRBV5-6,TRBJ2-5,NA,TGTGCCAGCAGCCCGACAGGACAAGAGACCCAGTACTTC,CASSPTGQETQYF
TRBV18,TRBJ1-2,TRBD1,TGTGCCAGCTCACCACCCAGGACAGGGGGCTATGGCTACACCTTC,CASSPPRTGGYGYTF
TRBV27,TRBJ1-5,NA,TGTGCCAGCAGTCGGGCAGGGGCATATGGTCAGCCCCAGCATTTT,CASSRAGAYGQPQHF
TRBV4-1,TRBJ2-7,TRBD2,TGCGCCAGCAGGCTGAACCTAGCGGGAGGAGCCTACGAGCAGTACTTC,CASRLNLAGGAYEQYF
TRBV5-4,TRBJ1-6,NA,TGTGCCAGCAGCCCAACTGTGAGCTCCTATAATTCACCCCTCCACTTT,CASSPTVSSYNSPLHF
TRBV18,TRBJ2-5,TRBD2,TGTGCCAGCTCAGGCCTAGCGGTCTACCAAGAGACCCAGTACTTC,CASSGLAVYQETQYF
TRBV5-1,TRBJ1-1,TRBD1,TGCGCCAGCAGCTTGAGGGGACAGGGACTCACTGAAGCTTTCTTT,CASSLRGQGLTEAFF
TRBV5-1,TRBJ2-7,TRBD1,TGCGCCAGCAGCTCCGGACAGGGTATCCACGAGCAGTACTTC,CASSSGQGIHEQYF
TRBV4-1,TRBJ1-1,NA,TGCGCCAGCAGCCAAGATTTGAGAACTATCACTGAAGCTTTCTTT,CASSQDLRTITEAFF
TRBV7-8,TRBJ2-3,NA,TGTGCCAGCAGCTCGCGGGCGGGGCTGGGAGATACGCAGTATTTT,CASSSRAGLGDTQYF
TRBV30,TRBJ1-5,NA,TGTGCCTGGAGTAGTAGAAACAATCAGCCCCAGCATTTT,CAWSSRNNQPQHF
TRBV28,TRBJ2-7,TRBD1,TGTGCCAGCAGTCCTACCGGGACAGGGGTCCACGAGCAGTACTTC,CASSPTGTGVHEQYF